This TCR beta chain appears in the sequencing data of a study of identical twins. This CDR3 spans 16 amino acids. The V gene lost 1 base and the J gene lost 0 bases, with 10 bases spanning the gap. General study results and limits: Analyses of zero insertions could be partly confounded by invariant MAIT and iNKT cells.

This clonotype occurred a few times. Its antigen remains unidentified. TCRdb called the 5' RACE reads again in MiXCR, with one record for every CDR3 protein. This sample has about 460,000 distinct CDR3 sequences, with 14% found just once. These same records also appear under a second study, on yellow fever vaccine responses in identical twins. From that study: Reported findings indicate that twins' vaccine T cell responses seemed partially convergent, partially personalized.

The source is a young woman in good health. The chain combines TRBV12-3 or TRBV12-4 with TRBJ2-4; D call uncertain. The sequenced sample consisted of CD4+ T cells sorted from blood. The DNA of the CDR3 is TGTGCCAGCAGTTTAGGTCGAACCCTAGCCAAAAACATTCAGTACTTC. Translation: CASSLGRTLAKNIQYF.